Only one count was recorded for the clone carrying this TCR beta chain. Its cognate antigen is unknown. The sample comes from a study of brain T cells in children with intractable seizures. Overall study findings and caveats: Patients' HCMV serostatus was unknown; virus specificity rests on CDR3 similarity alone.

Assay used: immunoSEQ multiplex PCR; TCRdb lists only in-frame clones, some missing. Of 340,000 or so clones detected, more than 85% appear once; the ten largest clones hold around 6%. Time point reported: blood from clinic visit 5 months post-surgery; TSC patient then seizure free. Sequencing was limited to surgery cases with top T cell transcript signatures in brain tissue. Patients received at least one anti-epileptic drug before surgery. This specimen consisted of peripheral blood, obtained approximately 5 months after surgery. The sequence came from a boy under three years old with tuberous sclerosis and intractable seizures.

The CDR3 loop is CASSPGLAGFHEQFF. The CDR3 nucleotides read TGTGCCAGCAGCCCCGGACTAGCGGGTTTTCATGAGCAGTTCTTC. The chain recombines TRBV11-2 with TRBJ2-1, with 11 bases identical to TRBD2. The V gene's germline CDR1 is SGHAT and CDR2 FQNNGV. The V and J ends lost 5 bases and 8 bases, in that order; junction bases with no gene match: 8. The CDR3 runs 15 residues.